These T cell receptor beta chains were read from a single sample in a study of blood T cell repertoires in COVID-19. Method: immunoSEQ multiplex PCR; TCRdb's copy keeps in-frame clones and lacks some. The sample contains 200,000 to 250,000 clones, over 70% of which appear only once. Sequenced sample: PBMCs or T cells enriched from blood (not recorded which). The receptors come from a woman between 25 and 40 years old who had been exposed to COVID-19. The CDR3 runs from the conserved cysteine through the conserved F or W. D genes are given only for firm matches. Only part of the rows carry a size: once, few, many, or a class if the clone is expanded.

cdr3_nt	cdr3_aa	d_call	v_call	cdr3_length	j_call	clone_size
TGTGCCAGTAGTACCATTGAGGGGACAGGCCGCCCCGGCTTC	CASSTIEGTGRPGF	TRBD1	TRBV19	14	TRBJ2-4	-
TGTGCCAGCAGTGAAGCCGGGACAGGGTCCTACGAGCAGTACTTC	CASSEAGTGSYEQYF	TRBD1	TRBV6-1	15	TRBJ2-7	-
TGTGCCAGCAGTGAACCCCGGGACAGTACCTACGAGCAGTACTTC	CASSEPRDSTYEQYF	TRBD1	TRBV2	15	TRBJ2-7	-
TGTGCCAGCAGCTTGGCCGTCCGGGAGGGCGAGCAGTACTTC	CASSLAVREGEQYF	TRBD2	TRBV5-8	14	TRBJ2-7	-
TGTGCCAGCAGCCACAGACCCGGGAGTAACACCGGGGAGCTGTTTTTT	CASSHRPGSNTGELFF	-	TRBV7-2	16	TRBJ2-2	-
TGCGCCAGCAGCTCGACTCCCAACAGGGGGCATGAGCAGTTCTTC	CASSSTPNRGHEQFF	TRBD1	TRBV5-1	15	TRBJ2-1	-
TGTGCCACCAGCAGAGACCGGACAGGGGTTCGCACTGAAGCTTTCTTT	CATSRDRTGVRTEAFF	TRBD1	TRBV15	16	TRBJ1-1	-
TGTGCCAGCAGCTCGTACCGGGACAGGCCCGAGACCCAGTACTTC	CASSSYRDRPETQYF	TRBD1	TRBV7-9	15	TRBJ2-5	-
TGTGCCACCAGTGATGGCGGGCGCGGGAGATACAATGAGCAGTTCTTC	CATSDGGRGRYNEQFF	TRBD2	TRBV24-1	16	TRBJ2-1	-
TGTGCCAGCAGTTACTCGGCTAGCGGAGGGAAAAACATTCAGTACTTC	CASSYSASGGKNIQYF	TRBD2	TRBV6-5	16	TRBJ2-4	once
TGTGCCAGTAGTACCCCTAGCGGGAGTTTAGATACGCAGTATTTT	CASSTPSGSLDTQYF	TRBD2	TRBV19	15	TRBJ2-3	-
TGTGCCAGCAGTGAACAGGGGGGAGAAAAACTGTTTTTT	CASSEQGGEKLFF	TRBD1	TRBV25-1	13	TRBJ1-4	-
TGTGCCTGGATTGGGTACGGGGAGACCCAGTACTTC	CAWIGYGETQYF	-	TRBV30	12	TRBJ2-5	-
TGTGCCAGCAGCCAAGTACCAGCGGGGACCACAGATACGCAGTATTTT	CASSQVPAGTTDTQYF	TRBD2	TRBV4-2	16	TRBJ2-3	few
TGTGCCAGCAGCCATGGGCTAGCGGGGAGCCTTGGTTTACGCTCCACCGGGGAGCTGTTTTTT	CASSHGLAGSLGLRSTGELFF	TRBD2	TRBV16	21	TRBJ2-2	once
TGTGCCTGGAGTTCCGGTCTCCACAATGAGCAGTTCTTC	CAWSSGLHNEQFF	-	TRBV30	13	TRBJ2-1	-
TGTGCCAGCAGCTCCGGACAGACTGAGGAAGCTTTCTTT	CASSSGQTEEAFF	-	TRBV11-1	13	TRBJ1-1	once
TGTGCCAGCAGTGCAAAACTCAGGGGCGGCACTGAAGCTTTCTTT	CASSAKLRGGTEAFF	-	TRBV27	15	TRBJ1-1	-
TGTGCCAGCAGGCCCGGGACAGGGTTATATGGCTACACCTTC	CASRPGTGLYGYTF	TRBD1	TRBV5-4	14	TRBJ1-2	-
TGTGCCAGCAGCTTACGGGTCGGGTCTAGCCGGGACGAGCAGTACTTC	CASSLRVGSSRDEQYF	-	TRBV7-9	16	TRBJ2-7	-
TGCGCCAGCGGGCAGACAGGTACCACTGAAGCTTTCTTT	CASGQTGTTEAFF	-	TRBV5-1	13	TRBJ1-1	-
TGTGCCAGCAGCTTAGGAGGGGGATGGAATGAAAAACTGTTTTTT	CASSLGGGWNEKLFF	-	TRBV7-9	15	TRBJ1-4	-
TGTGCCAGCTTTGGGGAGCGGGAGGGGGCAGATACGCAGTATTTT	CASFGEREGADTQYF	TRBD2	TRBV7-9	15	TRBJ2-3	-
TGTGCCAGCAGCCAGACAACAACTAATGAAAAACTGTTTTTT	CASSQTTTNEKLFF	-	TRBV6-5	14	TRBJ1-4	few
TGTGCCAGCAGCTTGGCTGGGCGTACAGATACGCAGTATTTT	CASSLAGRTDTQYF	-	TRBV5-4	14	TRBJ2-3	-
TGTGCCTTTGACAGTTATGGCTACACCTTC	CAFDSYGYTF	-	TRBV30	10	TRBJ1-2	medium-sized
TGTGCCAGCAGCTCTTTAACCTACGAGCAGTACTTC	CASSSLTYEQYF	-	TRBV6-2/TRBV6-3	12	TRBJ2-7	-
TGTGCCAGTAGTATAGGGCACAGTAGCAATCAGCCCCAGCATTTT	CASSIGHSSNQPQHF	-	TRBV19	15	TRBJ1-5	-
TGTGCCAGCGGGGGACAGTTTAAGGGGCAAGAGACCCAGTACTTC	CASGGQFKGQETQYF	TRBD1	TRBV2	15	TRBJ2-5	-
TGTGCCAGCAGTGAAGCAGGGACTAGGATATCGGAGACCCAGTACTTC	CASSEAGTRISETQYF	TRBD2	TRBV6-1	16	TRBJ2-5	-
TGTGCCAGCACCCTCTCCAATGAGCAGTTCTTC	CASTLSNEQFF	-	TRBV2	11	TRBJ2-1	-
TGTGCCAGCAGTGGGACTAGCGGGAGAGGTAGGGATGAGCAGTTCTTC	CASSGTSGRGRDEQFF	TRBD2	TRBV6-4	16	TRBJ2-1	few
TGCGCCAGCAGCCTGTGGGACAGCACCTACGAGCAGTACTTC	CASSLWDSTYEQYF	TRBD1	TRBV10-2	14	TRBJ2-7	-
TGTGCCAGTAGTATAGTTTGGGCAGGCTACAATGAGCAGTTCTTC	CASSIVWAGYNEQFF	-	TRBV19	15	TRBJ2-1	-
TGTGCCAGCAGTTGGCAGGGTTATGAAAAACTGTTTTTT	CASSWQGYEKLFF	-	TRBV3-1/TRBV3-2	13	TRBJ1-4	-
TGTGCCAGCAGCTTGGCGGGGAGCTCTGGAAACACCATATATTTT	CASSLAGSSGNTIYF	-	TRBV5-4	15	TRBJ1-3	-
TGTGCCAGCAGTGTTTCGGGACTAGCGGCCTACAATGAGCAGTTCTTC	CASSVSGLAAYNEQFF	TRBD2	TRBV2	16	TRBJ2-1	-
TGTGCCAGCAGTGCCAGACAGGGGATGAACACTGAAGCTTTCTTT	CASSARQGMNTEAFF	TRBD1	TRBV9	15	TRBJ1-1	-
TGTGCCAGCAGACCGAGGGGGTTTAACTACAATGAGCAGTTCTTC	CASRPRGFNYNEQFF	-	TRBV3-1/TRBV3-2	15	TRBJ2-1	-
TGTGCCAGCAGTTTTCAGGGGCGGGAGCAGTACTTC	CASSFQGREQYF	-	TRBV12-3/TRBV12-4	12	TRBJ2-7	-
TGTGCCAGCAGTGCCCATAAGGGACTAGCAGATTCCTCCTACGAGCAGTACTTC	CASSAHKGLADSSYEQYF	TRBD2	TRBV28	18	TRBJ2-7	-
TGTGCCAGCAGTGAAAGAGAGGGCACCCTGAACACTGAAGCTTTCTTT	CASSEREGTLNTEAFF	-	TRBV2	16	TRBJ1-1	-